This T cell receptor (beta chain) emerged from a study of CD8 T cells in Susac syndrome. Per germline, CDR1 GTSNPN and CDR2 SVGIG (reference sequence). The V and J ends lost 3 bases and 3 bases, in that order; junction bases with no gene match: 9. The CDR3 length is 15 residues. Random hexamers primed reverse transcription of roughly 0.45 to 1 ug RNA. MiXCR, applied by TCRdb to the immunoSEQ multiplex PCR reads, yields one record per CDR3 protein. The sample comprises some 300,000 distinct CDR3 sequences, roughly 85% of which are singletons, and around 0.2% rests with the top ten. The sequence derives from a human donor with multiple sclerosis. The sample was CD8+ T cells from PBMCs. V usage is TRBV30 and J usage is TRBJ1-2; 8 bases agree with TRBD1. In nucleotides, the CDR3 is TGTGCCTGGAGAAGTGGGACAGGATCTTACTATGGCTACACCTTC. Its translation: CAWRSGTGSYYGYTF.